This entry features one TCR beta chain sequence. The antigen is undetermined. A J-beta primer mix and a sample-barcoded 5' primer were used in a second PCR of roughly 7 to 12 cycles. TCRdb analysed the 5' RACE reads with MiXCR anew, one entry per CDR3 protein. The data contain around 2 million distinct CDR3 sequences, about two fifths of them singletons. This record comes from a study of blood T cells in healthy people across ages. Findings of the study overall: With naive T cell percentage, TCR beta diversity showed a strong correlation.

Each donor gave roughly 9.8 milliliters of peripheral blood. CDR1 is MNHEY, CDR2 SVGEGT, per germline. V was cut by 2 bases and J by 8 bases, with 15 bases left in between. This CDR3 spans 14 amino acids. The sample consisted of blood. The source is a human donor in good health. The gene calls are TRBV6-2 or TRBV6-3 and TRBJ1-2; D might be TRBD1 (5 bases). The CDR3: CASSYRGGVRGYTF. In nucleotides, the CDR3 is TGTGCCAGCAGTTACAGGGGTGGGGTCCGCGGCTACACCTTC.